This entry lists 21 T cell receptor beta chains sequenced from one sample in a study of T cell repertoires in cytomegalovirus infection. Their cognate antigens are unknown. TCRdb called the reads again in MiXCR, with one record for every CDR3 protein. Of more than 110,000 distinct CDR3 sequences detected, over 25% appear once; the ten largest clones hold 45% to 60%. The specimen comprised CD8+ T cells from cultured PBMCs, sampled from culture after CMV antigen stimulation. The receptors were sampled from a human donor in good health (CMV status not recorded). Some clones in this sample may be carry-over from other donors' samples.

The J gene is TRBJ2-3, the V gene TRBV5-6; no definite D call. V lost 6 bases to trimming and J lost 3 bases, with 8 bases between them. Germline assignment: CDR1 SGHDT and CDR2 YYEEEE. This CDR3 is built from 12 residues. CDR3 sequence: CASTSGTDTQYF. CDR3 DNA sequence: TGTGCCAGCACCTCAGGAACAGATACGCAGTATTTT.

The genes are TRBV2 and TRBJ1-5; 8 bases are a match to TRBD1. The V gene end was trimmed by 7 bases and the J gene end by 3 bases; junction bases not matched to a gene: 2. This CDR3 has 13 amino acids. Looked up from germline, CDR1 is SNHLY and CDR2 is FYNNEI. The CDR3 protein is CASNRGINQPQHF. DNA for the CDR3: TGTGCCAGCAACAGGGGGATCAATCAGCCCCAGCATTTT. Based on the CDR3 plus reference TRBV2 and TRBJ1-5, the full variable domain is EPEVTQTPSHQVTQMGQEVILRCVPISNHLYFYWYRQILGQKVEFLVSFYNNEISEKSEIFDDQFSVERPDGSNFTLKIRSTKLEDSAMYFCASNRGINQPQHFGDGTRLSIL.

The table lists this clonotype with many counts. The chain combines TRBV11-2 with TRBJ2-1; D remains ambiguous. Germline values: CDR1 SGHAT, CDR2 FQNNGV. V was cut by 0 bases and J by 7 bases, with 7 bases left in between. The CDR3 is 13 amino acids. The CDR3: CASSLDLGNEQFF. The CDR3 coding sequence is TGTGCCAGCAGCTTAGATCTTGGAAATGAGCAGTTCTTC.

In this sample, this clonotype turned up a few times. The rearrangement joins TRBV11-2 to TRBJ2-5; tentative D call: TRBD1 (6 bases). The CDR3 runs 16 residues. Deletions cut 2 bases from V and 4 bases from J, with 17 bases between. The V gene's germline CDR1 is SGHAT and CDR2 FQNNGV. CDR3 coding DNA: TGTGCCAGCAGCTTATCCCGGACAGAAACAGCAGAGACCCAGTACTTC. This encodes CASSLSRTETAETQYF.

The chain uses TRBV7-6 and TRBJ2-1; 10 bases are a match to TRBD2. After removal of 3 bases from V and 8 bases from J, the junction contained 19 bases not matched to a gene. Looked up from germline, CDR1 is SGHVS and CDR2 is FNYEAQ. This CDR3 spans 19 amino acids. The CDR3 region has the DNA TGTGCCAGCAGCTTCCCGGGGGGGTGGGCTAGCGGGGGAGTCGATGAGCAGTTCTTC. Encoded protein: CASSFPGGWASGGVDEQFF.

The chain employs TRBV2 and TRBJ2-3, with TRBD2 as a possible D gene (7 bases). Trimming took off 7 bases at V and 0 bases at J, with 23 bases between the two ends. Germline V gives CDR1 SNHLY, CDR2 FYNNEI. The CDR3 is 18 residues long. CDR3 nucleotides: TGTGCCAGCAACGAATGGGGGCTCGCGGGGGTGAGCACAGATACGCAGTATTTT. Its protein product is CASNEWGLAGVSTDTQYF. The full variable domain, completed using reference TRBV2 and TRBJ2-3, is EPEVTQTPSHQVTQMGQEVILRCVPISNHLYFYWYRQILGQKVEFLVSFYNNEISEKSEIFDDQFSVERPDGSNFTLKIRSTKLEDSAMYFCASNEWGLAGVSTDTQYFGPGTRLTVL.

The V gene is TRBV7-9, the J gene TRBJ2-1; possible D gene TRBD2, 6 bases. The length of the CDR3 is 15 residues. The V end lost 7 bases, the J end lost 1 base, and 14 bases lay between the germline ends. Per the germline V gene, CDR1 is SEHNR and CDR2 is FQNEAQ (reference sequence). CDR3 in DNA: TGTGCCAGCACCTTTGGCGGGGTATCCTACAATGAGCAGTTCTTC. Its translation is CASTFGGVSYNEQFF.

This clonotype occurred a few times. This sequence joins TRBV23-1 and TRBJ2-3; a possible D gene is TRBD2 (5 bases). TRBV23-1 is an ORF, and what it does is uncertain. The CDR3 extends over 17 amino acids. V lost 2 bases and J lost 5, with 20 bases in between. The CDR3 DNA sequence: TGCGCCAGCAGTCAACCCCCTTGGCGGGCTGGGCAAGATACGCAGTATTTT. Translating gives CASSQPPWRAGQDTQYF.

This clonotype showed up just a few times. The chain has TRBV3-1 and TRBJ2-7, with D possibly matching TRBD1 (5 bases). The CDR3 is made up of 15 amino acids. The germline CDR1 and CDR2 sequences are LGHDT and YNNKEL (reference sequence). Trimming removed 4 bases from V and 5 bases from J, with 18 bases in between. The CDR3 reads CASSPTLGRGNEQYF. The DNA for the CDR3 is TGTGCCAGCAGCCCAACCTTAGGTAGGGGCAACGAGCAGTACTTC.

This clonotype was recorded a few times. The chain is built from TRBV20-1 and TRBJ2-7; D is possibly TRBD2 (6 bases). The CDR3 covers 12 residues. Trimming pared 6 bases from V and 0 bases from J, leaving 9 bases between. Germline V lookup: CDR1 DFQATT, CDR2 SNEGSKA (reference sequence). The DNA of the CDR3 is TGCAGTGCAATCGGGAGCTCCTACGAGCAGTACTTC. It encodes CSAIGSSYEQYF.

The chain has TRBV7-2 and TRBJ1-2, with D perhaps TRBD1 (6 bases). The CDR3 consists of 14 residues. Trimming cost V 1 base and J 5 bases, with 11 bases left between them. Germline V gene data show CDR1 as SGHTA and CDR2 as FQGNSA. DNA of the CDR3: TGTGCCAGCAGCTTAGACAGGGCTTGGTATGGCTACACCTTC. Its translation is CASSLDRAWYGYTF.

V is TRBV7-8 and J is TRBJ2-5; 11 nucleotides match TRBD2. The CDR3 loop spans 18 amino acids. CDR1 SGHVS and CDR2 FQNEAQ come from the germline V gene. With V trimmed by 5 bases and J by 0 bases, 11 bases remained unmatched. Here the CDR3 reads CASSARLAGQSYQETQYF. CDR3 DNA sequence: TGTGCCAGCAGCGCTCGACTAGCGGGGCAATCGTACCAAGAGACCCAGTACTTC.

The CDR3 spells CASSRSSSSYEQYF. The CDR3 DNA is TGTGCCAGCAGCCGGAGCTCCAGCTCCTACGAGCAGTACTTC. This rearrangement joins TRBV12-3 or TRBV12-4 to TRBJ2-7; D gene uncertain. The length of the CDR3 is 14 residues. Deletions cut 6 bases from V and 0 bases from J, with 12 bases between.

The chain joins TRBV7-2 to TRBJ2-1; D perhaps matches TRBD2 (5 bases). CDR3 length equals 15 residues. V gave up 5 bases and J gave up 7 bases, with 18 bases separating them. Per the germline V gene, CDR1 is SGHTA and CDR2 is FQGNSA. CDR3 DNA: TGTGCCAGCAGCCTTATCGGCGGGCCGGGTAATGAGCAGTTCTTC. The encoded protein is CASSLIGGPGNEQFF.

J is TRBJ1-6 and V is TRBV2; 7 positions agree with TRBD1. The ends lost 3 bases at V and 4 bases at J; junction bases unmatched: 3. Germline CDR1 reads SNHLY; CDR2 reads FYNNEI. This CDR3 is built from 15 residues. The CDR3 loop is CASSETGPYNSPLHF. As DNA, the CDR3 is TGTGCCAGCAGTGAGACAGGGCCGTATAATTCACCCCTCCACTTT. Full variable domain (rest looked up from reference TRBV2 and TRBJ1-6): EPEVTQTPSHQVTQMGQEVILRCVPISNHLYFYWYRQILGQKVEFLVSFYNNEISEKSEIFDDQFSVERPDGSNFTLKIRSTKLEDSAMYFCASSETGPYNSPLHFGNGTRLTVT.

This clonotype appeared a few times. The V and J genes are TRBV28 and TRBJ2-7; D is perhaps TRBD1 or TRBD2 (5 bases each). The germline V gene encodes CDR1 MDHEN and CDR2 SYDVKM. The CDR3 is made up of 15 amino acids. Trimming shortened V by 2 bases and J by 4 bases, and 15 bases separated the two germline ends. CDR3 in DNA: TGTGCCAGCAGTTTAAGGGCAACCGAGGGGTACGAGCAGTACTTC. Amino acids: CASSLRATEGYEQYF.

This clonotype was picked up a small number of times. The rearrangement uses TRBV12-3 or TRBV12-4 and TRBJ2-7; D gene unclear. Trimming removed 4 bases from V and 3 bases from J, with 7 bases in between. This CDR3 has 12 residues. The CDR3 loop is CASSYGFYEQYF. The CDR3 coding sequence is TGTGCCAGCAGTTACGGCTTCTACGAGCAGTACTTC.

The J gene is TRBJ1-1, the V gene TRBV5-5; D gene unclear. Germline CDR1 and CDR2: SGHKS and YYEKEE (reference sequence). The CDR3 extends over 14 amino acids. Trimming left V 2 bases short and J 6 bases short, with 14 bases between. CDR3 sequence reads: CASSLPVGMPEAFF. CDR3 nucleotide sequence: TGTGCCAGCAGCTTACCAGTTGGGATGCCTGAAGCTTTCTTT.

This clonotype was found many times. The V call is TRBV20-1, the J call TRBJ1-5; 7 nucleotides line up with TRBD1. Germline V gives CDR1 DFQATT, CDR2 SNEGSKA (reference sequence). The CDR3 sequence is 14 residues long. Germline trimming cut 4 bases from V and 0 bases from J; bases unmatched to any gene: 3. CDR3: CSAKGANSNQPQHF. The DNA for the CDR3 is TGCAGTGCTAAGGGGGCAAATAGCAATCAGCCCCAGCATTTT.

This clonotype was found a few times. V gene TRBV12-3 or TRBV12-4 combines with J gene TRBJ1-1, with a weak D call TRBD1 (5 bases). With 3 bases removed from V and 7 bases from J, the gap between germline ends came to 12 bases. CDR3 length equals 13 residues. The chain's CDR3 is CASSFGGDNEAFF. The CDR3 bases are TGTGCCAGCAGTTTCGGAGGGGATAATGAAGCTTTCTTT.

The chain couples TRBV6-5 to TRBJ1-5; D gene uncertain. Germline CDR1 MNHEY, CDR2 SVGAGI. V was clipped by 5 bases and J by 1 base, with 9 bases between them. CDR3 length: 14 amino acids. The CDR3 coding sequence is TGTGCCAGCAGTCCCGGGCTAAGCAATCAGCCCCAGCATTTT. This codes for CASSPGLSNQPQHF.